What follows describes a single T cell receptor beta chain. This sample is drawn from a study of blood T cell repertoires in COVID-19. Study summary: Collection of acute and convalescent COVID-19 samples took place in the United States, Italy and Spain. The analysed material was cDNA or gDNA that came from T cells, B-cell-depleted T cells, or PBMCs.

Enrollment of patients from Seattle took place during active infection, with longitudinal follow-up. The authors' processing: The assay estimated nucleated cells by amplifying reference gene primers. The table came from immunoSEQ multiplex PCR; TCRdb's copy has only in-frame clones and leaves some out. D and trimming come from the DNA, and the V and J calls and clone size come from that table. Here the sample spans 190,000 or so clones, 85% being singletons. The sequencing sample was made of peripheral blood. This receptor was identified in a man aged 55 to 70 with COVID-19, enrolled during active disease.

CDR3 nucleotide sequence: TGTGCCAGCAGTTTAGGACAGAAGTATGGCTACACCTTC. Protein product: CASSLGQKYGYTF. This sequence joins TRBV12-3 or TRBV12-4 and TRBJ1-2, with D tentatively TRBD1 (5 bases). The CDR3 is 13 amino acids. The germline V and J ends were trimmed by 1 base and 5 bases, with 8 bases remaining between them.